Each of the 20 T cell receptor beta chains below was sequenced from the same sample in a study of blood T cell repertoires in COVID-19. Data came from immunoSEQ multiplex PCR; TCRdb stores just in-frame clones and leaves some out. The sample holds 430,000 or so clones, over 75% seen once. The sample consisted of PBMCs or T cells enriched from blood (not recorded which). Source of these receptors: a young woman who had been exposed to COVID-19.

The rearrangement joins TRBV6-2 or TRBV6-3 to TRBJ2-1; TRBD2 agrees at 10 bases. Germline V gene sequence: CDR1 MNHEY, CDR2 SVGEGT. CDR3 length: 15 amino acids. J was trimmed by 7 bases and V by 0 bases; bases with no gene match: 3. The CDR3 DNA reads TGTGCCAGCAGTTACTCGTCTAGCGGGAGTAATGAGCAGTTCTTC. It yields the protein CASSYSSSGSNEQFF.

This clone was counted once. This chain joins TRBV13 and TRBJ2-7; TRBD2 aligns across 11 bases. Germline CDR1 reads PRHDT; CDR2 reads FYEKMQ (reference sequence). V trimming: 5 bases; J trimming: 2 bases; junction bases outside the gene matches: 5. This CDR3 has 15 amino acids. CDR3 sequence reads: CASSTGLAETYEQYF. The CDR3 bases are TGTGCCAGCAGCACGGGACTAGCGGAGACCTACGAGCAGTACTTC.

The chain links TRBV6-5 to TRBJ1-1; no firm D call. Germline V CDR1 and CDR2: MNHEY, SVGAGI. The CDR3 sequence is 13 residues long. Between the trimmed V and J ends, which lost 5 bases and 4 bases, there was a span of 11 bases. CDR3 amino acids: CASSTGRFTEAFF. The CDR3 nucleotides read TGTGCCAGCAGTACTGGTCGATTCACTGAAGCTTTCTTT.

The chain has TRBV7-3 and TRBJ1-1, with D perhaps matching TRBD1 (6 bases). CDR1 SGHTA and CDR2 FQGTGA come from the germline V gene. Between the trimmed V and J ends, which lost 5 bases and 4 bases, there was a span of 14 bases. The CDR3 sequence is 14 residues long. CDR3 protein: CASSRSAGATEAFF. The CDR3 DNA follows: TGTGCCAGCAGCAGAAGTGCGGGGGCCACTGAAGCTTTCTTT.

CDR3 sequence reads: CASSHEGQGNYGYTF. The CDR3 DNA reads as TGTGCCAGCAGCCACGAGGGGCAGGGGAACTATGGCTACACCTTC. This sequence joins TRBV6-5 and TRBJ1-2, with a possible D match to TRBD1 (6 bases). This CDR3 spans 15 amino acids. Germline CDR1 MNHEY, CDR2 SVGAGI. V gave up 6 bases and J gave up 2 bases, with 16 bases separating them.

The chain employs TRBV5-1 and TRBJ2-5, with D maybe TRBD1 (6 bases). Trimming removed 0 bases from V and 6 bases from J, with 9 bases in between. The germline gives CDR1 SGHRS, CDR2 YFSETQ. There are 13 residues in the CDR3. DNA for the CDR3: TGCGCCAGCAGCTTGGAGGGGGTAAAGACCCAGTACTTC. This translates into CASSLEGVKTQYF.

This chain connects TRBV3-1 (or the pseudogene TRBV3-2) to TRBJ1-4; possibly TRBD1 for D (6 bases). The germline V gene encodes CDR1 LGHDT and CDR2 YNNKEL (reference sequence). The CDR3 runs 16 residues. Trimming cost V 2 bases and J 3 bases, with 13 bases left between them. The CDR3 DNA sequence: TGTGCCAGCAGCCAACCAGGGGCCGGTCCTAATGAAAAACTGTTTTTT. This sequence encodes CASSQPGAGPNEKLFF.

The V gene is TRBV19, the J gene TRBJ1-5, with TRBD1 identical over 7 bases. The CDR3 consists of 16 residues. Germline trimming cut 4 bases from V and 0 bases from J; bases unmatched to any gene: 6. Germline assignment: CDR1 LNHDA and CDR2 SQIVND (reference sequence). CDR3 DNA sequence: TGTGCCAGTAGTACCTTGACAGGGAATAGCAATCAGCCCCAGCATTTT. This encodes CASSTLTGNSNQPQHF. The full variable domain, with the rest looked up from reference TRBV19 and TRBJ1-5, is DGGITQSPKYLFRKEGQNVTLSCEQNLNHDAMYWYRQDPGQGLRLIYYSQIVNDFQKGDIAEGYSVSREKKESFPLTVTSAQKNPTAFYLCASSTLTGNSNQPQHFGDGTRLSIL.

This clone was counted many times. The chain couples TRBV13 to TRBJ2-7; 11 bases align to TRBD2. The CDR3 covers 16 residues. CDR1 PRHDT and CDR2 FYEKMQ come from the germline V gene (reference sequence). V lost 2 bases to trimming and J lost 6 bases; unmatched junction nucleotides: 9. CDR3 protein: CASSLTLAGESVEQYF. The CDR3 DNA is TGTGCCAGCAGCTTAACACTAGCGGGAGAGTCGGTCGAGCAGTACTTC.

The V and J genes are TRBV5-4 and TRBJ2-5, with D possibly TRBD1 on 5 matching bases. Germline V gene data show CDR1 as SGHNT and CDR2 as YYREEE (reference sequence). There are 13 residues in the CDR3. Between the trimmed V and J ends, which lost 0 bases and 5 bases, there was a span of 8 bases. The CDR3 spells CASSLAGPETQYF. CDR3 DNA: TGTGCCAGCAGCTTGGCAGGGCCCGAGACCCAGTACTTC.

This rearrangement joins TRBV6-5 to TRBJ1-3, with D hard to call. Deletions cut 5 bases from V and 8 bases from J, with 7 bases between. Per germline, CDR1 MNHEY and CDR2 SVGAGI. This CDR3 is 11 amino acids long. CDR3 DNA: TGTGCCAGCAGTCAACGGTACACCATATATTTT. Translated: CASSQRYTIYF.

The rearrangement joins TRBV10-3 to TRBJ2-3, with 9 bases lining up with TRBD1. CDR3 size: 14 residues. V gave up 6 bases and J gave up 6 bases; unmatched junction bases: 7. Per germline, CDR1 ENHRY and CDR2 SYGVKD. The CDR3 DNA is TGTGCCATCAGCGGGACAGGGAGAGGGGATACGCAGTATTTT. Amino acids: CAISGTGRGDTQYF.

The V gene is TRBV28, the J gene TRBJ2-3; D unresolved. This CDR3 is 14 amino acids long. V was clipped by 6 bases and J by 2 bases, with 12 bases between them. CDR1 and CDR2 (germline): MDHEN, SYDVKM. As DNA, the CDR3 is TGTGCCAGCAGAAACCCGACACACACAGATACGCAGTATTTT. Its protein is CASRNPTHTDTQYF.

The J gene is TRBJ1-3, the V gene TRBV5-6; D gene ambiguous. This CDR3 region has 16 residues. The V end was cut by 4 bases, the J end by 2 bases, with 16 bases between. Germline V gives CDR1 SGHDT, CDR2 YYEEEE. The CDR3, as DNA: TGTGCCAGCAGCCTGATTGAGGCTGCGACTGGAAACACCATATATTTT. As protein: CASSLIEAATGNTIYF.

The gene calls are TRBV10-3 and TRBJ2-7; D uncertain. The CDR3 has 14 residues. CDR1 is ENHRY, CDR2 SYGVKD, per germline. V dropped 3 bases and J dropped 3 bases, with 12 bases sitting between them. The CDR3 loop reads CAISDVPRSYEQYF. CDR3 sequence (DNA): TGTGCCATCAGTGATGTACCTCGTAGCTACGAGCAGTACTTC.

V and J are TRBV14 and TRBJ1-6, with D possibly being TRBD1 (5 bases). With 2 bases removed from V and 4 bases from J, the gap between germline ends came to 6 bases. This CDR3 is built from 14 residues. Germline-derived CDR1 and CDR2 are SGHDN and FVKESK. The CDR3 loop reads CASSQPGYNSPLHF. CDR3 DNA: TGTGCCAGCAGCCAACCAGGGTATAATTCACCCCTCCACTTT.

The rearrangement uses TRBV7-2 and TRBJ2-7, with a weak D call TRBD2 (7 bases). In germline, CDR1 is SGHTA, CDR2 FQGNSA. The CDR3 is made up of 15 amino acids. Trimming removed 8 bases at V and 0 bases at J, with 17 bases between. The CDR3, as DNA: TGTGCCAGCCAGACGGGGGGCGCCACCTCCTACGAGCAGTACTTC. Translated, it gives CASQTGGATSYEQYF.

This clone was observed once. This chain connects TRBV7-3 to TRBJ1-1; a possible D gene is TRBD1 (6 bases). Trimming stripped 4 bases from V and 0 bases from J, with 15 bases between. The V gene's germline CDR1 is SGHTA and CDR2 FQGTGA. The CDR3 covers 16 residues. The CDR3 DNA reads as TGTGCCAGCAGCTCTACCGGGACACTTATGAACACTGAAGCTTTCTTT. This translates into CASSSTGTLMNTEAFF.

The rearrangement uses TRBV5-1 and TRBJ1-6; D uncertain. CDR1 and CDR2 (germline): SGHRS, YFSETQ. This CDR3 is built from 14 residues. V lost 3 bases to trimming and J lost 6 bases, with 10 bases between them. The CDR3 spells CASSSETANSPLHF. The CDR3 coding sequence is TGCGCCAGCAGCTCGGAAACAGCTAATTCACCCCTCCACTTT.

The V and J genes are TRBV5-1 and TRBJ2-2, with 7 bases identical to TRBD1. CDR1 is SGHRS and CDR2 is YFSETQ in the germline V gene. The CDR3 has 16 residues. Trimming removed 4 bases from V and 1 base from J; junction bases left unmatched: 7. The CDR3 coding sequence is TGCGCCAGCAGCACCCAGGGGGTCGGGAACACCGGGGAGCTGTTTTTT. Its translation is CASSTQGVGNTGELFF. The full variable domain, in which reference TRBV5-1 and TRBJ2-2 provide the parts outside the CDR3, is KAGVTQTPRYLIKTRGQQVTLSCSPISGHRSVSWYQQTPGQGLQFLFEYFSETQRNKGNFPGRFSGRQFSNSRSEMNVSTLELGDSALYLCASSTQGVGNTGELFFGEGSRLTVL.